One sample yielded the 5 T cell receptor beta chains listed below, sequenced in a study of graft-versus-host responses after intestinal transplantation. TCRdb's copy holds only in-frame clones and misses some; the assay was immunoSEQ multiplex PCR. The sample consists of some 50,000 clones, about 88% of them appearing once. Their target antigens are unknown. The sample consisted of unstimulated CD4+ T cells sorted from spleen or lymph node cells, taken before transplant. These receptors were collected from a human donor who was the organ donor for an intestinal transplant.

V gene TRBV5-4 combines with J gene TRBJ2-5; tentatively, D is TRBD1 (6 bases). This CDR3 is 15 amino acids long. The germline V and J ends were trimmed by 4 bases and 5 bases, with 18 bases remaining between them. CDR1 and CDR2 (germline): SGHNT, YYREEE (reference sequence). The CDR3 here is CASSPGHLQEETQYF. The CDR3 DNA follows: TGTGCCAGCAGCCCGGGACACCTCCAGGAGGAGACCCAGTACTTC.

This sequence joins TRBV19 and TRBJ1-2, with TRBD1 as a possible D gene (6 bases). The length of the CDR3 is 17 residues. Trimming cost V 1 base and J 2 bases, with 17 bases left between them. The germline CDR1 and CDR2 sequences are LNHDA and SQIVND (reference sequence). CDR3 bases: TGTGCCAGTAGTATAGGTCGAACACGGGACATAAACTATGGCTACACCTTC. Its translation is CASSIGRTRDINYGYTF.

The V gene is TRBV7-8, the J gene TRBJ2-7; D gene ambiguous. In germline, CDR1 is SGHVS, CDR2 FQNEAQ. The CDR3 spans 12 residues. Trimming left V 1 base short and J 4 bases short, with 5 bases between. CDR3 nucleotides: TGTGCCAGCAGCTTAGTTGGATACGAGCAGTACTTC. It specifies CASSLVGYEQYF.

This clone was detected once. The chain has TRBV10-3 and TRBJ2-1; 9 bases agree with TRBD1. From germline, CDR1 is ENHRY and CDR2 SYGVKD. This CDR3 has 15 amino acids. The ends lost 6 bases at V and 5 bases at J; junction bases unmatched: 8. The CDR3 reads CAIRGQGRFHNEQFF. Written as DNA, the CDR3 is TGTGCCATCAGAGGACAGGGGAGGTTTCACAATGAGCAGTTCTTC.

The chain has TRBV28 and TRBJ2-7, with D tentatively TRBD1 (6 bases). V dropped 2 bases and J dropped 3 bases, with 11 bases sitting between them. The CDR3 covers 14 residues. Germline loops: CDR1 MDHEN, CDR2 SYDVKM. In DNA, the CDR3 is TGTGCCAGCAGTTTACCGGACAGTCTCTACGAGCAGTACTTC. It specifies CASSLPDSLYEQYF.